This T cell receptor (beta chain) was profiled in a study of CD8 T cells in ankylosing spondylitis. Study-wide points: In ankylosing spondylitis blood, a motif of eight highly homologous TCR beta variants appeared characteristic. Disease-linked clones reportedly concentrated significantly in matched ankylosing spondylitis synovial fluid. Both synovial fluid and blood in reactive arthritis had previously been reported to carry some motif variants.

The germline gives CDR1 SGHTA, CDR2 FQGNSA. CDR3 length: 11 amino acids. V was trimmed by 2 bases and J by 4 bases, leaving 2 bases between them. The authors made TCR beta libraries by quantitative 5'-RACE with molecular barcodes. TCRdb re-analysed the 5' RACE reads in MiXCR, keeping a single row per CDR3 protein. The table shows 700,000 or so distinct CDR3 sequences, with under 20% occurring only once. Only a few counts were recorded for this clonotype. The target antigen is unknown. The sequenced material came from blood, either unsorted or a sorted T cell fraction (not recorded which). The TCR comes from a male donor with ankylosing spondylitis. The chain links TRBV7-2 to TRBJ1-2; D is unresolved. The CDR3 DNA reads as TGTGCCAGCAGCTTAACCTATGGCTACACCTTC. Its protein product is CASSLTYGYTF.